The 17 T cell receptor beta chains given below trace back to one sample, sequenced in a study of stem cell transplantation in POMP-related autoinflammatory disease. Sequencing used immunoSEQ multiplex PCR; TCRdb keeps in-frame clones, though not all of them. The sample lists some 65,000 clones; approximately 90% were seen once. Material: CD4+ T cells from PBMCs, obtained after stem cell transplantation. The source is a human patient with POMP-related autoinflammation and immune dysregulation (PRAID). Some T cells may have originated in the graft donor.

Written as DNA, the CDR3 is TGTGCCAGCCAGGAGGAGGGGTGGGATGAGCAGTTCTTC. Translated: CASQEEGWDEQFF. The chain combines TRBV2 with TRBJ2-1; D perhaps matches TRBD2 (6 bases). The germline V gene has CDR1 SNHLY and CDR2 FYNNEI. V was cut by 8 bases and J by 8 bases, with 16 bases left in between. The CDR3 is 13 residues long.

The J gene is TRBJ1-4, the V gene TRBV6-5; no definite D call. Between the trimmed V and J ends, which lost 0 bases and 8 bases, there was a span of 13 bases. CDR1 is MNHEY, CDR2 SVGAGI, per germline. This CDR3 comprises 15 residues. The CDR3: CASSYSGRRWEKLFF. The CDR3 DNA reads TGTGCCAGCAGTTACTCGGGGAGGAGGTGGGAAAAACTGTTTTTT.

The chain recombines TRBV20-1 with TRBJ2-7; D call uncertain. The V gene's germline CDR1 is DFQATT and CDR2 SNEGSKA (reference sequence). The CDR3 has 11 amino acids. The V end was cut by 0 bases, the J end by 7 bases, with 7 bases between. CDR3 amino acids: CSARDQWEQYF. CDR3 bases: TGCAGTGCTAGAGATCAGTGGGAGCAGTACTTC.

V gene TRBV18 combines with J gene TRBJ1-1; 11 bases map to TRBD1. There are 15 residues in the CDR3. With 6 bases clipped from V and 4 bases from J, the junction kept 7 bases outside the gene matches. Germline loops: CDR1 KGHSH, CDR2 LQKENI. In DNA form, the CDR3 reads TGTGCCAGCTCCCCGGACAGGGGGCTAGGCACTGAAGCTTTCTTT. Translating gives CASSPDRGLGTEAFF.

The chain combines TRBV7-8 with TRBJ1-5; possible D gene TRBD1, 6 bases. The CDR3 loop spans 17 amino acids. Between the trimmed V and J ends, which lost 5 bases and 3 bases, there was a span of 20 bases. Germline CDR1 is SGHVS and CDR2 is FQNEAQ. CDR3 sequence: CASSPATYRENNQPQHF. In DNA form, the CDR3 reads TGTGCCAGCAGCCCCGCCACTTACAGGGAGAACAATCAGCCCCAGCATTTT. The full variable domain, its missing parts supplied by reference TRBV7-8 and TRBJ1-5, is GAGVSQSPRYKVAKRGQDVALRCDPISGHVSLFWYQQALGQGPEFLTYFQNEAQLDKSGLPSDRFFAERPEGSVSTLKIQRTQQEDSAVYLCASSPATYRENNQPQHFGDGTRLSIL.

J is TRBJ2-5 and V is TRBV2; TRBD2 is a possible D gene (6 bases). V was trimmed by 6 bases and J by 2 bases, leaving 10 bases between them. The CDR3 has 13 amino acids. Germline V lookup: CDR1 SNHLY, CDR2 FYNNEI. In DNA, the CDR3 is TGTGCCAGCAGGGGACTGATGCAAGAGACCCAGTACTTC. Amino acid sequence: CASRGLMQETQYF.

The V call is TRBV5-1, the J call TRBJ1-2; unclear D gene. The CDR3 runs to 20 residues. Looked up from germline, CDR1 is SGHRS and CDR2 is YFSETQ. V lost 0 bases, J lost 0 bases, and 24 bases lay in between. The CDR3 is CASSLAMGSGSLLSNYGYTF. Written as DNA, the CDR3 is TGCGCCAGCAGCTTGGCCATGGGGTCCGGATCCTTACTCTCTAACTATGGCTACACCTTC.

V is TRBV18 and J is TRBJ2-3; D might be TRBD2 (5 bases). CDR1 and CDR2 from the germline V gene are KGHSH and LQKENI. Trimming took 6 bases from V and 3 from J, leaving 16 bases between them. This CDR3 is 15 amino acids long. The CDR3 spells CASSPLPRGTDTQYF. For the CDR3, the DNA is TGTGCCAGCTCGCCTCTCCCCCGAGGGACAGATACGCAGTATTTT. Drawing the rest from reference TRBV18 and TRBJ2-3, the complete variable domain is NAGVMQNPRHLVRRRGQEARLRCSPMKGHSHVYWYRQLPEEGLKFMVYLQKENIIDESGMPKERFSAEFPKEGPSILRIQQVVRGDSAAYFCASSPLPRGTDTQYFGPGTRLTVL.

V is TRBV25-1 and J is TRBJ1-2; D possibly corresponds to TRBD1 (5 bases). The CDR3 loop spans 14 amino acids. The V gene lost 3 bases and the J gene lost 4 bases, with 12 bases spanning the gap. CDR1 is MGHDK, CDR2 SYGVNS, per germline. The CDR3 DNA follows: TGTGCCAGCAGTGAGACACCAGGGAGCTATGGCTACACCTTC. It encodes CASSETPGSYGYTF.

The chain uses TRBV11-2 and TRBJ2-2, with 7 bases lining up with TRBD1. CDR3 size: 16 residues. Germline CDR1 reads SGHAT; CDR2 reads FQNNGV. V dropped 5 bases and J dropped 4; count of bases not matched to a gene: 10. The CDR3 reads CASSPRQGQATGELFF. The CDR3 bases are TGTGCCAGCAGCCCAAGACAGGGTCAGGCCACCGGGGAGCTGTTTTTT.

In its sample, this clone was seen once. V is TRBV19 and J is TRBJ2-2; possible D gene TRBD2, 5 bases. This CDR3 comprises 17 residues. Trimming removed 7 bases at V and 0 bases at J, with 18 bases between. Germline V gene sequence: CDR1 LNHDA, CDR2 SQIVND (reference sequence). CDR3 sequence reads: CASTQRGNTPNTGELFF. The CDR3, as DNA: TGTGCCAGTACTCAACGAGGGAACACCCCGAACACCGGGGAGCTGTTTTTT.

The V gene is TRBV29-1, the J gene TRBJ2-1; 9 bases match TRBD1. The germline CDR1 and CDR2 sequences are SQVTM and ANQGSEA. The ends lost 4 bases at V and 9 bases at J; junction bases unmatched: 10. There are 14 residues in the CDR3. The CDR3 here is CSVVIQGAWREQFF. CDR3 coding DNA: TGCAGCGTTGTCATACAGGGGGCATGGCGTGAGCAGTTCTTC.

The J gene is TRBJ2-3, the V gene TRBV20-1; no clear D gene. The CDR3 is 13 residues long. Trimming shortened V by 3 bases and J by 0 bases, and 7 bases separated the two germline ends. Germline CDR1 is DFQATT and CDR2 is SNEGSKA (reference sequence). CDR3 loop: CSASDLSTDTQYF. The DNA of the CDR3 is TGCAGTGCTAGTGACCTTAGCACAGATACGCAGTATTTT.

This chain connects TRBV3-1 (or the pseudogene TRBV3-2) to TRBJ2-7, with 7 bases matching TRBD2. CDR1 is LGHDT and CDR2 is YNNKEL in the germline V gene (reference sequence). Losses at the gene ends were 2 bases for V and 2 bases for J; bases not matched to a gene: 12. The CDR3 contains 17 residues. CDR3 region: CASSQTEGLVNAYEQYF. CDR3 nucleotide sequence: TGTGCCAGCAGCCAAACTGAAGGACTAGTGAACGCCTACGAGCAGTACTTC.

This clone was observed a single time. V and J are TRBV7-9 and TRBJ2-6; the match to TRBD1 covers 9 bases. J lost 4 bases, V lost 5 bases, and 9 bases had no gene match. Germline V gene lookup returns CDR1 SEHNR and CDR2 FQNEAQ (reference sequence). The CDR3 loop spans 17 amino acids. CDR3: CASSVRTGVAGANVLTF. CDR3 nucleotides: TGTGCCAGCAGCGTTCGGACAGGGGTTGCCGGGGCCAACGTCCTGACTTTC.

The chain recombines TRBV2 with TRBJ2-5; 8 bases match TRBD2. The CDR3 is 15 residues long. CDR1 is SNHLY and CDR2 is FYNNEI in the germline V gene. The V gene end was trimmed by 3 bases and the J gene end by 4 bases; junction bases not matched to a gene: 7. CDR3: CASSEERGLGETQYF. In nucleotides, the CDR3 is TGTGCCAGCAGTGAGGAGCGGGGGTTGGGAGAGACCCAGTACTTC.

This clone appeared a single time. V usage is TRBV6-6 and J usage is TRBJ2-1; 8 bases map to TRBD2. The CDR3 consists of 15 residues. The germline V gene encodes CDR1 MNHNY and CDR2 SVGAGI (reference sequence). Trimming removed 2 bases from V and 4 bases from J; junction bases left unmatched: 4. The CDR3 region is CASSYGTRGYNEQFF. The CDR3 nucleotides are TGTGCCAGCAGTTACGGGACTAGGGGGTACAATGAGCAGTTCTTC.